This T cell receptor beta chain was recovered during a study of blood T cell repertoires in COVID-19 (dated by TCRdb to about 2020). Some background on the complete study: Collaborator samples came from the United States, Italy and Spain and covered acute and convalescent phases of COVID-19. The material from the prospective study consisted of cDNA or gDNA derived from T cells, B-cell-depleted T cells, or PBMCs. Subjects who had been exposed to COVID-19, were actively infected with it, or had recovered from it provided the deeply sampled blood TCRbeta repertoires that made up the dataset. The repertoires were released in a freely available public database intended as a resource for research on the immune response to SARS-CoV-2. The samples were drawn from two sources: the first 160 participants of the ongoing ImmuneRACE study, and 1,254 subjects contributed by 6 global collaborators. Nearly every sample came with metadata listing a de-identified subject ID, COVID-19 status, age in years and sex. Where available, HLA class I and class II types were taken from metadata supplied by the sample provider and were not determined by assay-based typing. What the research found in general, with its limitations: The quantity of clinical and demographic metadata differed by source and by participant and was supplied without curation.

The immunoSEQ Assay, a bias-controlled multiplex PCR, was used to amplify TCRbeta CDR3 regions from genomic DNA. The published analysis was carried out like this. Within the assay, amplification of reference gene primers was used to estimate how many nucleated cells each sample contained. Sequence reads were collapsed and filtered to measure the absolute abundance of every unique TCRbeta CDR3 rearrangement. For each sample, productive Simpson clonality was calculated as the square root of Simpson's diversity index across productive rearrangements. Held by TCRdb, this immuneACCESS table contains in-frame sequences only and omits some clones. Under half of the omission traces to an unresolved V gene where checked; the cause of the rest is unknown. That table supplies the V and J calls and clone size; D and trimming were determined from the DNA. The sample has about 180,000 clones on record, 80% to 90% of them singletons. Together, the top ten hold 9.5% to 13% of the sample.

Whole blood was collected in K2EDTA tubes by collaborating institutions according to the institutions' own protocols. For TCRbeta analysis, collaborators shipped samples as frozen whole blood, isolated PBMCs, or DNA extracted from either of those sample types. About this clone: This receptor's antigen is unknown. Nothing much larger sits one base from this clone, and base qualities are not available.

Sequencing used peripheral blood. The receptor's source is a human donor with active or convalescent COVID-19. The donor label of this sample is uncertain.

The bases read TGCGCCAGCACCCCTCCGAAAGGGGGCACAGATACGCAGTATTTT. The resulting protein is CASTPPKGGTDTQYF. Here the chain combines TRBV4-1 and TRBJ2-3; D gene: possibly TRBD1, on 5 matching bases. Including the terminal cysteine and phenylalanine, the CDR3 comprises 15 residues. Solely the CDR3 DNA is kept, with 45 bases framed from the first base. Trimming takes 7 bases from V and 1 base from J, and the germline ends sit 15 bases apart. CDR1 MGHRA and CDR2 YSYEKL are derived from the germline V gene.